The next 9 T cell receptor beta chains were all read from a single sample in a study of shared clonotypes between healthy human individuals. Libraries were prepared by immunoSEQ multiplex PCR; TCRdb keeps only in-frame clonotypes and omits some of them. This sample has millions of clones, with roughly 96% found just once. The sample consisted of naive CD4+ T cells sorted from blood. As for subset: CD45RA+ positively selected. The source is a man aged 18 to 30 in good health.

The DNA of the CDR3 is TGTGCCAGTAGTATTGGCCCGGGGCTAGATACGCAGTATTTT. Translated, it gives CASSIGPGLDTQYF. The J gene is TRBJ2-3, the V gene TRBV19, with D perhaps being TRBD1 or TRBD2 (5 bases each). The CDR3 totals 14 residues. V was cut by 3 bases and J by 5 bases, with 12 bases left in between. From germline, CDR1 is LNHDA and CDR2 SQIVND (reference sequence). Together with reference TRBV19 and TRBJ2-3, the CDR3 gives the full variable domain: DGGITQSPKYLFRKEGQNVTLSCEQNLNHDAMYWYRQDPGQGLRLIYYSQIVNDFQKGDIAEGYSVSREKKESFPLTVTSAQKNPTAFYLCASSIGPGLDTQYFGPGTRLTVL.

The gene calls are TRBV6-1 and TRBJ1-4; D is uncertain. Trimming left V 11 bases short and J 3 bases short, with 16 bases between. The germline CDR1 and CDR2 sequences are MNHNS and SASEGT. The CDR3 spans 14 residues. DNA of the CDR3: TGTGCCTCAGTGGCAGCCCCCCCTAATGAAAAACTGTTTTTT. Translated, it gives CASVAAPPNEKLFF.

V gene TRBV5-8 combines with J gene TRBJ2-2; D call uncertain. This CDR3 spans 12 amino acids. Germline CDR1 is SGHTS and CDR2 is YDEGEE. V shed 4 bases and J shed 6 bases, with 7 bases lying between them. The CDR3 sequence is CASSPESGELFF. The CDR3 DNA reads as TGTGCCAGCAGCCCGGAATCCGGGGAGCTGTTTTTT.

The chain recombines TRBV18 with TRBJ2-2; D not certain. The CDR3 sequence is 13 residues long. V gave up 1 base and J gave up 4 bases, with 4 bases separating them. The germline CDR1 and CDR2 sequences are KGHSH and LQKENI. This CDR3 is CASSPLATGELFF. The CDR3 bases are TGTGCCAGCTCACCACTGGCCACCGGGGAGCTGTTTTTT.

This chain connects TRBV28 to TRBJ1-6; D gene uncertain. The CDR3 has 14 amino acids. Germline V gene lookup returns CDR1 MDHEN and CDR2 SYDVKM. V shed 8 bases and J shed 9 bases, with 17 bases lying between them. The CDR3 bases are TGTGCCAGCGATACGATTTCCGGGCCTTCACCCCTCCACTTT. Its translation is CASDTISGPSPLHF.

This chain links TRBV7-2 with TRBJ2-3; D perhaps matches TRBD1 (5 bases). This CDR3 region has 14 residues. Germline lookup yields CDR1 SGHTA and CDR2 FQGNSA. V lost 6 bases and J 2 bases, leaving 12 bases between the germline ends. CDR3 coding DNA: TGTGCCAGCAGGGCTGACAGATACACAGATACGCAGTATTTT. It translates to CASRADRYTDTQYF.

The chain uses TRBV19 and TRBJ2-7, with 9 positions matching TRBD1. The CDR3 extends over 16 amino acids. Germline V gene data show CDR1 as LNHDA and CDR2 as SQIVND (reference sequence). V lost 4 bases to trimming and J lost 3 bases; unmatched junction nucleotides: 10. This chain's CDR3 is CASSTTGGSPIYEQYF. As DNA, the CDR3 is TGTGCCAGTAGTACGACAGGGGGTAGTCCCATCTACGAGCAGTACTTC.

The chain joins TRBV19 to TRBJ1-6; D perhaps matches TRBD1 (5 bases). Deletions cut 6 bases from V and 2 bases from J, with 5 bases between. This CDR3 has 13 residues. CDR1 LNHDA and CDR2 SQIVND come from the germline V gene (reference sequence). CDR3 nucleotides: TGTGCCAGTAGGGGGGCCTATAATTCACCCCTCCACTTT. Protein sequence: CASRGAYNSPLHF. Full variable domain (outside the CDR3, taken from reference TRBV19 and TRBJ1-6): DGGITQSPKYLFRKEGQNVTLSCEQNLNHDAMYWYRQDPGQGLRLIYYSQIVNDFQKGDIAEGYSVSREKKESFPLTVTSAQKNPTAFYLCASRGAYNSPLHFGNGTRLTVT.

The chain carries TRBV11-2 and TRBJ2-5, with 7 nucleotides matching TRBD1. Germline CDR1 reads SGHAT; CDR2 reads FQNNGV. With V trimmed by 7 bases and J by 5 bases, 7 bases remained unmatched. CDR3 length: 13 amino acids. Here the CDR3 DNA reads TGTGCCAGCAACCTGGGGACAGCGGAGACCCAGTACTTC. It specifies CASNLGTAETQYF.